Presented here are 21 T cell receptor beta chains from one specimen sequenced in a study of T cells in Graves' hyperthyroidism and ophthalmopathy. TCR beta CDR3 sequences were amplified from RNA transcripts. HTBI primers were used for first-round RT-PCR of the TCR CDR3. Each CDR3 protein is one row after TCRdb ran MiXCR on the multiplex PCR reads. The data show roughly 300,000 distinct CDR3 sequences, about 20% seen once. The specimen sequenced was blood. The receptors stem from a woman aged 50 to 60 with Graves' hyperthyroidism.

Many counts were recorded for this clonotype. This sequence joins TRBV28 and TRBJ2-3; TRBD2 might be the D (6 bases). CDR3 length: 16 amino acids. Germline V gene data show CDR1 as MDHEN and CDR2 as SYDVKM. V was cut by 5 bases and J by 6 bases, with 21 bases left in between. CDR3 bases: TGTGCCAGCAGTCCGCTTTCCGGGCGAGGAGGGGATACGCAGTATTTT. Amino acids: CASSPLSGRGGDTQYF.

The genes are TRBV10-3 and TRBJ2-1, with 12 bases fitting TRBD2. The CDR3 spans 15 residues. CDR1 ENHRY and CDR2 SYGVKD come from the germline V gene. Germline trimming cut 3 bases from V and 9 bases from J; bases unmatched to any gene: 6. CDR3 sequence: CAISDETSGSGEQFF. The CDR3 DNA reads TGTGCCATCAGTGACGAGACTAGCGGGAGTGGTGAGCAGTTCTTC.

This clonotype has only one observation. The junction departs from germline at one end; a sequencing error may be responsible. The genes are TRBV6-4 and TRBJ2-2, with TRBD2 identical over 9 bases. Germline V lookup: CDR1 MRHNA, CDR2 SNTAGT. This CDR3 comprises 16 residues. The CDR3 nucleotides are TGTGCCAGCAGTTACTCGTTAGCGGGGGTAGCCGGGGAGCTGTTTTTT. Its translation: CASSYSLAGVAGELFF.

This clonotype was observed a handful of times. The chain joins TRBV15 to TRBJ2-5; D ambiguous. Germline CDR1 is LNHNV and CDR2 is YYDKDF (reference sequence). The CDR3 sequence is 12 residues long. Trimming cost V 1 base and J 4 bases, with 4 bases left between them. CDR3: CATSRGLETQYF. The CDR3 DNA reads TGTGCCACCAGCAGAGGGCTAGAGACCCAGTACTTC.

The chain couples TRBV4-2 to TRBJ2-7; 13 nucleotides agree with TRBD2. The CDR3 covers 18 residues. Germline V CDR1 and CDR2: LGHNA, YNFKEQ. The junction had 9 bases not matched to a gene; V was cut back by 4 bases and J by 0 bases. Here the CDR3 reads CASSLDSRTSGSSYEQYF. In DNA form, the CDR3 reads TGTGCCAGCAGCCTCGACTCCCGGACTAGCGGGAGCTCCTACGAGCAGTACTTC.

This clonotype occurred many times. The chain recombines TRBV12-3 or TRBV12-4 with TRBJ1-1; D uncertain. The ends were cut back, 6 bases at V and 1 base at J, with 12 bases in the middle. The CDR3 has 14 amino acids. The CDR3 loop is CASSPLGENTEAFF. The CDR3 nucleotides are TGTGCCAGCAGCCCCCTCGGGGAGAACACTGAAGCTTTCTTT.

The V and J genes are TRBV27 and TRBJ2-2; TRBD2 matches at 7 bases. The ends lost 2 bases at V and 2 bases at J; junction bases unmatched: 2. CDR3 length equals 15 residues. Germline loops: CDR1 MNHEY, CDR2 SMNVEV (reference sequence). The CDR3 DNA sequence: TGTGCCAGCAGTTTACTAGCGGACAACACCGGGGAGCTGTTTTTT. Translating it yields CASSLLADNTGELFF.

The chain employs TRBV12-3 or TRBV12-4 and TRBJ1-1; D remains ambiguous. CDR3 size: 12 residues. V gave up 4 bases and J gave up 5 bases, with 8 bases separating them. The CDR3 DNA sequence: TGTGCCAGCAGTTCCCCCTGGACTGAAGCTTTCTTT. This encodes CASSSPWTEAFF.

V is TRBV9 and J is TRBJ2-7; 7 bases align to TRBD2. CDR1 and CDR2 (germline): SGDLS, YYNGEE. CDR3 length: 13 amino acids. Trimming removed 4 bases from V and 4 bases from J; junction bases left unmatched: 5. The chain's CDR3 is CASSQGGGYEQYV. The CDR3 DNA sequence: TGTGCCAGCAGCCAGGGCGGGGGTTACGAGCAGTACGTC.

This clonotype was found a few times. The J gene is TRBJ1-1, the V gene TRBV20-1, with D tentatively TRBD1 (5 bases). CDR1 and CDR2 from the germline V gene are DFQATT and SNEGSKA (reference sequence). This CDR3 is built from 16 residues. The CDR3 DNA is TGCGCGATGGTACCCCGGGTCTTCCAGGGGAACACTGAAGCTTTCTTT. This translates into CAMVPRVFQGNTEAFF.

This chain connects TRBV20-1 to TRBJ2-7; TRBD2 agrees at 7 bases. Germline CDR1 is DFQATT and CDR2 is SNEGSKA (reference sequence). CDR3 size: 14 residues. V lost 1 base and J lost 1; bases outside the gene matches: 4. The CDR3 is CSARGEGGSYEQYF. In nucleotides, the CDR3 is TGCAGTGCTAGAGGGGAGGGCGGATCCTACGAGCAGTACTTC.

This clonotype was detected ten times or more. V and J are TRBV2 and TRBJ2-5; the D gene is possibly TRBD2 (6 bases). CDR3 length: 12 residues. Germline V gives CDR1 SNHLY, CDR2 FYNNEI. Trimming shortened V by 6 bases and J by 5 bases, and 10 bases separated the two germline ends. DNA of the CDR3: TGTGCCAGCAGCGGGACTCGTGAGACCCAGTACTTC. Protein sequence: CASSGTRETQYF.

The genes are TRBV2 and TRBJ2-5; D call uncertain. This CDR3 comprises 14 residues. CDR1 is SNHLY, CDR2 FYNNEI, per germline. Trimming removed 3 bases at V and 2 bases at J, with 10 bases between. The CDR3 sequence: CASSEDQDQETQYF. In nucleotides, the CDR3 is TGTGCCAGCAGTGAGGATCAAGATCAAGAGACCCAGTACTTC.

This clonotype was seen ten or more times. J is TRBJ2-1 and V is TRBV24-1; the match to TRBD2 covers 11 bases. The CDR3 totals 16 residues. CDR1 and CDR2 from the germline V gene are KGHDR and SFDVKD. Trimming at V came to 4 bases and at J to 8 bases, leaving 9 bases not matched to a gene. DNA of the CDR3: TGTGCCACCAGTGAGGGGACTAGCGGACGACTCGATGAGCAGTTCTTC. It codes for CATSEGTSGRLDEQFF.

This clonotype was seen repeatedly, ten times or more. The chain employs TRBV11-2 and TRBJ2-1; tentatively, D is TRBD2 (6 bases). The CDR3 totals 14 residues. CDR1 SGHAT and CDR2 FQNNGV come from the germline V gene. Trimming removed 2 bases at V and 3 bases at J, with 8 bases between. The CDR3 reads CASSLLAIYNEQFF. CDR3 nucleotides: TGTGCCAGCAGCTTACTAGCGATCTACAATGAGCAGTTCTTC.

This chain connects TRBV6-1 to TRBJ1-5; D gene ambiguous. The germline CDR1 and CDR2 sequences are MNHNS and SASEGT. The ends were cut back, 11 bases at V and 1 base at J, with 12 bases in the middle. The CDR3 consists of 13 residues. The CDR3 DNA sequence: TGTGCCCCTAGGGATTGGAGCAATCAGCCCCAGCATTTT. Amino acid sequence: CAPRDWSNQPQHF.

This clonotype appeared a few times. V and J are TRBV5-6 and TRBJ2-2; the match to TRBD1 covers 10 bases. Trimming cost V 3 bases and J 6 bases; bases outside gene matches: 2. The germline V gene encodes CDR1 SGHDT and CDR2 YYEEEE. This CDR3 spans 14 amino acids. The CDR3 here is CASSYGQGAGELFF. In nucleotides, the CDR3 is TGTGCCAGCAGCTATGGACAGGGGGCCGGGGAGCTGTTTTTT.

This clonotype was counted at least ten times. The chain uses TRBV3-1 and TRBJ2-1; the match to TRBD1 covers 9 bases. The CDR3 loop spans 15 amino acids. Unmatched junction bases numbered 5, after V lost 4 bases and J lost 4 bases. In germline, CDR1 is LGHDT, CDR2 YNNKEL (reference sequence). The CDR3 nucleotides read TGTGCCAGCAGCCTCGGACAGGGGTTATACAATGAGCAGTTCTTC. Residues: CASSLGQGLYNEQFF.

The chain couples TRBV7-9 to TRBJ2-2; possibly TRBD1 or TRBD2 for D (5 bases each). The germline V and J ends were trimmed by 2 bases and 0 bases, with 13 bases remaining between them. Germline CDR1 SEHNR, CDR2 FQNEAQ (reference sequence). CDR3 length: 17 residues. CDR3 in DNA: TGTGCCAGCAGCTTACCTCGGGACGAAACGAACACCGGGGAGCTGTTTTTT. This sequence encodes CASSLPRDETNTGELFF.

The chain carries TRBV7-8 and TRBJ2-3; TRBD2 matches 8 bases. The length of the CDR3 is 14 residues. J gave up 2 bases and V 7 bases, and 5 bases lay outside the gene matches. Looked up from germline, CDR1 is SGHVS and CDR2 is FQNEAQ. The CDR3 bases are TGTGCCAGCACGTCGCGGGAGGCCACAGATACGCAGTATTTT. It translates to CASTSREATDTQYF. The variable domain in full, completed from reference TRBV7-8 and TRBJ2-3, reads GAGVSQSPRYKVAKRGQDVALRCDPISGHVSLFWYQQALGQGPEFLTYFQNEAQLDKSGLPSDRFFAERPEGSVSTLKIQRTQQEDSAVYLCASTSREATDTQYFGPGTRLTVL.

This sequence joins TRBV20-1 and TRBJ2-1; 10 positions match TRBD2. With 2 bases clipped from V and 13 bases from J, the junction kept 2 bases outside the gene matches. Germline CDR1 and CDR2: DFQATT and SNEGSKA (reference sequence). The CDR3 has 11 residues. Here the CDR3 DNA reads TGCAGTGCTAGAATAGCGGGAGGACAGTTCTTC. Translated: CSARIAGGQFF.